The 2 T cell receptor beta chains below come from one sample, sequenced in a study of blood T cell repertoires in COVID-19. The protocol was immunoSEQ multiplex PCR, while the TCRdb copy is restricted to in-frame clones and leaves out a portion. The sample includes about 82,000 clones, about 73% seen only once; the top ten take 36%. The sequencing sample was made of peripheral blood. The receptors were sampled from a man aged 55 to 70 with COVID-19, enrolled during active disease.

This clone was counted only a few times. The CDR3 protein is CASSSTKPYEQYF. The CDR3 coding sequence is TGTGCCAGCAGCTCCACTAAACCCTACGAGCAGTACTTC. This rearrangement joins TRBV5-6 to TRBJ2-7; no definite D call. V dropped 3 bases and J dropped 2 bases, with 9 bases sitting between them. This CDR3 spans 13 amino acids. Germline V lookup: CDR1 SGHDT, CDR2 YYEEEE.

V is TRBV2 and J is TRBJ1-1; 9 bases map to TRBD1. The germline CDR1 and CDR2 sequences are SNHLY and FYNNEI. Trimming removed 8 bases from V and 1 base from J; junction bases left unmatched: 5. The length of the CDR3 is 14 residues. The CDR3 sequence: CASGGTGRNTEAFF. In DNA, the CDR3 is TGTGCCAGCGGGGGGACAGGGAGGAACACTGAAGCTTTCTTT.